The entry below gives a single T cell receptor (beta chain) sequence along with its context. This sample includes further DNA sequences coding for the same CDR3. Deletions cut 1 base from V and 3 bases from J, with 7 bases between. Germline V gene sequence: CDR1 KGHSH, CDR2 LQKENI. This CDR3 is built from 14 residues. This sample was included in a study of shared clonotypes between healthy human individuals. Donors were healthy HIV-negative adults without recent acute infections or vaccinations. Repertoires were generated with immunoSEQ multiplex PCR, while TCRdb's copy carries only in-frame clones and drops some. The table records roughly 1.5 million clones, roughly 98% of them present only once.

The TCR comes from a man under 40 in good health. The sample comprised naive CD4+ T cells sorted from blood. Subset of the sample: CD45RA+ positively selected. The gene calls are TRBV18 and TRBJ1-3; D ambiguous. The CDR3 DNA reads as TGTGCCAGCTCACCACAGGGAAGTGGAAACACCATATATTTT. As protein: CASSPQGSGNTIYF.